The 7 T cell receptor beta chains reported below all come from one sample, sequenced in a study of PD-1 blockade in classical Hodgkin lymphoma. Here immunoSEQ multiplex PCR was the method, and the copy in TCRdb shows in-frame clones only, minus some. The sample records about 9,900 clones, approximately 74% being singletons. Time point noted: cycle 4 day 1 (C4D1), after 6 weeks of nivolumab. All the patients suffered relapse after autologous stem cell transplantation, and brentuximab vedotin exposure differed. Thawed PBMCs underwent magnetic negative selection to obtain purified CD8+ T cells. The sequencing used CD8+ T cells from blood, collected before the fourth cycle of nivolumab. These TCRs come from a human donor with classical Hodgkin lymphoma.

In this sample, this clone turned up a few times. This rearrangement joins TRBV9 to TRBJ2-7, with D hard to call. The CDR3 contains 13 residues. The ends were cut back, 3 bases at V and 12 bases at J, with 19 bases in the middle. Germline CDR1 is SGDLS and CDR2 is YYNGEE. The CDR3 sequence is CASSADGGGMGYF. DNA of the CDR3: TGTGCCAGCAGCGCCGACGGTGGCGGCATGGGGTACTTC.

This chain connects TRBV9 to TRBJ2-3; the match to TRBD1 covers 10 bases. V was pared by 0 bases and J by 5 bases, with 6 bases of the junction left unmatched. The germline V gene has CDR1 SGDLS and CDR2 YYNGEE. The CDR3 extends over 16 amino acids. The CDR3 spells CASSVEDRGHGDTQYF. Written as DNA, the CDR3 is TGTGCCAGCAGCGTAGAAGACAGGGGGCATGGAGATACGCAGTATTTT.

The chain combines TRBV15 with TRBJ2-2, with a tentative D call TRBD2 (5 bases). Germline lookup yields CDR1 LNHNV and CDR2 YYDKDF (reference sequence). V lost 0 bases to trimming and J lost 6 bases, with 17 bases between them. This CDR3 contains 17 residues. CDR3 sequence: CATSREGAADNAGELFF. The CDR3 region has the DNA TGTGCCACCAGCAGAGAGGGAGCGGCCGACAACGCCGGGGAGCTGTTTTTT.

This chain links TRBV15 with TRBJ2-1, with 8 bases that match TRBD2. The germline V gene encodes CDR1 LNHNV and CDR2 YYDKDF (reference sequence). The CDR3 loop spans 16 amino acids. V was pared by 3 bases and J by 0 bases, with 4 bases of the junction left unmatched. The CDR3 is CATSRSREGSYNEQFF. CDR3 nucleotide sequence: TGTGCCACCAGCAGGAGTCGGGAGGGCTCCTACAATGAGCAGTTCTTC.

The rearrangement links TRBV4-2 to TRBJ2-5, with 8 positions matching TRBD1. Germline trimming cut 0 bases from V and 1 base from J; bases unmatched to any gene: 4. Germline CDR1 is LGHNA and CDR2 is YNFKEQ. The CDR3 has 16 residues. The CDR3 region is CASSQEDRALQETQYF. The CDR3 DNA follows: TGTGCCAGCAGCCAAGAGGACAGGGCCCTCCAAGAGACCCAGTACTTC.

The rearrangement uses TRBV7-9 and TRBJ2-7; D remains ambiguous. The germline CDR1 and CDR2 sequences are SEHNR and FQNEAQ (reference sequence). V lost 4 bases and J lost 0, with 16 bases in between. The CDR3 runs 16 residues. The CDR3 is CASSSKPDISSYEQYF. In DNA, the CDR3 is TGTGCCAGCAGCTCAAAACCCGACATCTCCTCCTACGAGCAGTACTTC.

The rearrangement links TRBV7-8 to TRBJ2-3, with D unclear. Trimming left V 1 base short and J 3 bases short, with 5 bases between. Germline V gene sequence: CDR1 SGHVS, CDR2 FQNEAQ. The CDR3 loop spans 13 amino acids. The CDR3 bases are TGTGCCAGCAGCTTAGTGAGGACAGATACGCAGTATTTT. Encoded protein: CASSLVRTDTQYF.